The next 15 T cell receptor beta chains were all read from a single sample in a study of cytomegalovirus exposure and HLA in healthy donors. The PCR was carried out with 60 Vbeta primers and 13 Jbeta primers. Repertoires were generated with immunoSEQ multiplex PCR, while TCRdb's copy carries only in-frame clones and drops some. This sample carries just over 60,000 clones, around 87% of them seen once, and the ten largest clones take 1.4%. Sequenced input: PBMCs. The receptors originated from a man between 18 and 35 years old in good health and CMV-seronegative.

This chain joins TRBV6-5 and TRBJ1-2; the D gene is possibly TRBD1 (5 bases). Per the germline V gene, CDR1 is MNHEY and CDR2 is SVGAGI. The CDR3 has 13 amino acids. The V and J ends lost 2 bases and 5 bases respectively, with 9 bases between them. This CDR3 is CASSYRGRYGYTF. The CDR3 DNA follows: TGTGCCAGCAGTTACAGGGGCCGTTATGGCTACACCTTC.

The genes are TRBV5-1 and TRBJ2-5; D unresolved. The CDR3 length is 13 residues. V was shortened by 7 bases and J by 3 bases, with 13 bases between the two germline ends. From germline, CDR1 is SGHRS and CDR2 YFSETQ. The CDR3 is CASRLNAEETQYF. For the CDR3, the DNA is TGCGCCAGCCGCCTGAATGCGGAAGAGACCCAGTACTTC.

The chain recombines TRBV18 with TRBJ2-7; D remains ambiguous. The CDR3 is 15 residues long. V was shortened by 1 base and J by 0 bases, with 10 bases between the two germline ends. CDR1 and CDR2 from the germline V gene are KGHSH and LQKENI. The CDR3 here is CASSPLFRSSYEQYF. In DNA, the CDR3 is TGTGCCAGCTCACCACTCTTCCGGAGCTCCTACGAGCAGTACTTC.

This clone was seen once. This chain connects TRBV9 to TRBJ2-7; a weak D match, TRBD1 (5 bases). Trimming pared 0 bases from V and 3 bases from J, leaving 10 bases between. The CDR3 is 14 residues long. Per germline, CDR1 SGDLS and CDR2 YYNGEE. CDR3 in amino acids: CASSVEGDHYEQYF. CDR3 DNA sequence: TGTGCCAGCAGCGTAGAAGGGGATCACTACGAGCAGTACTTC.

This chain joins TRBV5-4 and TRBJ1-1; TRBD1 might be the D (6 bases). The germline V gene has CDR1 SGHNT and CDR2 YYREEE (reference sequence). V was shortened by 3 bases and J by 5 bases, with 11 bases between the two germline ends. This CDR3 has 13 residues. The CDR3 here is CASSSRQATEAFF. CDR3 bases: TGTGCCAGCAGCTCGCGACAGGCTACTGAAGCTTTCTTT.

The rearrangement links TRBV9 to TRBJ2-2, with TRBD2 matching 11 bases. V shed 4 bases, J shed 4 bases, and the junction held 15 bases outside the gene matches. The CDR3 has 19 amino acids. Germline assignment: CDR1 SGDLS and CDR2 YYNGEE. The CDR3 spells CASSLGRLAGGLSTGELFF. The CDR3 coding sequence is TGTGCCAGCAGCTTAGGCCGGCTAGCGGGGGGCCTTAGCACCGGGGAGCTGTTTTTT.

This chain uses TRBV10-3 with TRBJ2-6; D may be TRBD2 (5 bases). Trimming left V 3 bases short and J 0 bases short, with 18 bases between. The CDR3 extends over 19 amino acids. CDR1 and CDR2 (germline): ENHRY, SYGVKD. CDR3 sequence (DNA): TGTGCCATCAGTGATGCACTAGGCTTAGGCACCTCTGGGGCCAACGTCCTGACTTTC. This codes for CAISDALGLGTSGANVLTF.

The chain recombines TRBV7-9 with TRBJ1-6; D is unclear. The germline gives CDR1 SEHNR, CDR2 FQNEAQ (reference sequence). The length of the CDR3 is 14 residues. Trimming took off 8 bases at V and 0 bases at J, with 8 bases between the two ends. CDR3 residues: CASRLSSYNSPLHF. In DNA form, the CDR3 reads TGTGCCAGCCGTCTGAGCTCCTATAATTCACCCCTCCACTTT. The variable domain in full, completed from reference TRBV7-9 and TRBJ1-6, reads DTGVSQNPRHKITKRGQNVTFRCDPISEHNRLYWYRQTLGQGPEFLTYFQNEAQLEKSRLLSDRFSAERPKGSFSTLEIQRTEQGDSAMYLCASRLSSYNSPLHFGNGTRLTVT.

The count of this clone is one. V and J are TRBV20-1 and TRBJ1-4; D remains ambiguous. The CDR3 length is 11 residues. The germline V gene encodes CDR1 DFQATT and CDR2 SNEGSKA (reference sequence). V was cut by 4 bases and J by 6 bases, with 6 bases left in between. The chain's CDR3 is CSAKADEKLFF. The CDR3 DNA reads TGCAGTGCTAAGGCGGATGAAAAACTGTTTTTT.

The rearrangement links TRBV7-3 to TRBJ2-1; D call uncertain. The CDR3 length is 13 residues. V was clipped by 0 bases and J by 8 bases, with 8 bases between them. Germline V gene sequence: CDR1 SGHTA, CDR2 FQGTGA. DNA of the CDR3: TGTGCCAGCAGCTTAACGTTCCGAGATGAGCAGTTCTTC. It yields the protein CASSLTFRDEQFF.

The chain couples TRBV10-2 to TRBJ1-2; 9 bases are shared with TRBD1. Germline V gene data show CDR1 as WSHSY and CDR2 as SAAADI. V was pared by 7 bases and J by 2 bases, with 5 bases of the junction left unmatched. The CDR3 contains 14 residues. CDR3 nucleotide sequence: TGCGCCAGCACCGGGACAGGGTTCAACTATGGCTACACCTTC. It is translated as CASTGTGFNYGYTF.

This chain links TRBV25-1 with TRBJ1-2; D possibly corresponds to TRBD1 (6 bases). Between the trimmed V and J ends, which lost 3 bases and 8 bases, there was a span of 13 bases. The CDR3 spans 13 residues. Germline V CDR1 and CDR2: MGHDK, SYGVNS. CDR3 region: CASSEGQGRGYTF. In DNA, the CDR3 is TGTGCCAGCAGTGAGGGGCAGGGGAGAGGCTACACCTTC.

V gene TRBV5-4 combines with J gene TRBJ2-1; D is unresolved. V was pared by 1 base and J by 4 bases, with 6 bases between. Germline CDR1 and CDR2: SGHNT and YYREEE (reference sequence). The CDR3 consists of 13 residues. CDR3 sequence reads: CASSLTTYNEQFF. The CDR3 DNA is TGTGCCAGCAGCTTGACCACATACAATGAGCAGTTCTTC.

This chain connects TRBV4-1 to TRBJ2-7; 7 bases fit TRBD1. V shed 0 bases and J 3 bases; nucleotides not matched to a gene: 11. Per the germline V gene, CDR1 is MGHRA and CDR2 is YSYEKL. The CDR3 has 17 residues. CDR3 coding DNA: TGCGCCAGCAGCCAAGAATCCAGGTTAAGGGGGCGCTACGAGCAGTACTTC. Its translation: CASSQESRLRGRYEQYF.

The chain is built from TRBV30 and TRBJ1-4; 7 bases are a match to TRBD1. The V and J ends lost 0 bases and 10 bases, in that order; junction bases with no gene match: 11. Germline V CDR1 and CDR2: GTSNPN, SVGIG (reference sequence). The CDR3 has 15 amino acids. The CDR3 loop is CAWSVRDRVTGKLFF. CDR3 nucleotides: TGTGCCTGGAGTGTAAGGGACAGAGTTACGGGAAAACTGTTTTTT.